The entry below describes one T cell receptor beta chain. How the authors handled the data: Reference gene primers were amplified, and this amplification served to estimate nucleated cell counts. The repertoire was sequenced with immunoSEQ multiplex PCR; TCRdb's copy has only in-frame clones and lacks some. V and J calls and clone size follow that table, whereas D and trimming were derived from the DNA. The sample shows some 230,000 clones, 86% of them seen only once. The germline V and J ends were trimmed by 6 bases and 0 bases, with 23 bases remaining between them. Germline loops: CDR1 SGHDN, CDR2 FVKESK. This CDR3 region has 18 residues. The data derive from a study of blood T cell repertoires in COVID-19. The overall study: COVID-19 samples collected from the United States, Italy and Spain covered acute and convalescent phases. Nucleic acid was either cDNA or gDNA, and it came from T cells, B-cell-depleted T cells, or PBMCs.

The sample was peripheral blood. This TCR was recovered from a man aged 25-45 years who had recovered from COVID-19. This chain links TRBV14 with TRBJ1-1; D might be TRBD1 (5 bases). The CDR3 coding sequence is TGTGCCAGCAGTGCGAGGATGGGGGGAGTAGCCTTGAACACTGAAGCTTTCTTT. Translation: CASSARMGGVALNTEAFF.